This T cell receptor beta chain originates from a study of T cells after yellow fever vaccination. Study results and caveats: Faster peaking, at day 5 versus 15, marked a secondary response that was weaker. The booster saw the reappearance of most primary-vaccination clones (about 95% CD4, around 90% CD8).

The CDR3 has 14 residues. The V end was cut by 4 bases, the J end by 3 bases, with 13 bases between. Germline assignment: CDR1 SGHRS and CDR2 YFSETQ. This clonotype was detected ten times or more. What it binds is unknown. TCRdb ran MiXCR on the 5' RACE reads and lists one entry per CDR3 protein. The sample yields 70,000 or so distinct CDR3 sequences, under 9.5% seen once. Sequences were derived from CD8+ T cells sorted from PBMCs, sampled 9 to 10 days after the first yellow fever vaccination. The receptor comes from a man younger than 30 who received the YFV17D yellow fever vaccine. V is TRBV5-1 and J is TRBJ1-1; TRBD1 might be the D (6 bases). CDR3 in DNA: TGCGCCAGCAGCAGCAGGGGAGCGTACACTGAAGCTTTCTTT. Translated, it gives CASSSRGAYTEAFF.